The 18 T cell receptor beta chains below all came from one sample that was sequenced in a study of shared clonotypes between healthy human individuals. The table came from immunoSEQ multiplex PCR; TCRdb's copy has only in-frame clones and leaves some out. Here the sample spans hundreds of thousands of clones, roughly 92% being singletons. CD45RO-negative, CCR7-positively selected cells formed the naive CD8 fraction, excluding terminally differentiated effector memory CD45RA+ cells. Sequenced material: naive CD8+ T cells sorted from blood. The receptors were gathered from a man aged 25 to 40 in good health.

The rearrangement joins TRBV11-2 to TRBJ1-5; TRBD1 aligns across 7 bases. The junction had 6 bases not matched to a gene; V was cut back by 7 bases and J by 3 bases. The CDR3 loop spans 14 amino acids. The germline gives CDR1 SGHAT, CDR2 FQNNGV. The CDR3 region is CASTLDRDNQPQHF. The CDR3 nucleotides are TGTGCCAGCACATTAGACAGGGACAATCAGCCCCAGCATTTT.

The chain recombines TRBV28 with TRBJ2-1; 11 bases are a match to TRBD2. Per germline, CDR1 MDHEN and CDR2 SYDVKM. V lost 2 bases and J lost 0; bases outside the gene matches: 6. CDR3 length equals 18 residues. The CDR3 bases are TGTGCCAGCAGTTTAAGTCTAGCGGGGGGAAGCTCCTACAATGAGCAGTTCTTC. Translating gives CASSLSLAGGSSYNEQFF.

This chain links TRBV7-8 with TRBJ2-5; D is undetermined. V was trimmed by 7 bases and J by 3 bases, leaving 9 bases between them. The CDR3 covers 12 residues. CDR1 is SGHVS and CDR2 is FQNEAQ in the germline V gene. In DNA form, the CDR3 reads TGTGCCAGCATGCCAAGGGAAGAGACCCAGTACTTC. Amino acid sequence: CASMPREETQYF.

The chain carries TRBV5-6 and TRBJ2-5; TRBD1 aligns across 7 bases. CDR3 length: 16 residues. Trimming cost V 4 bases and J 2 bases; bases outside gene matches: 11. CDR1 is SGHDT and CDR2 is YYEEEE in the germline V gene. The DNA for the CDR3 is TGTGCCAGCAGCCCGTTTACAGGGGCCGAACAAGAGACCCAGTACTTC. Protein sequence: CASSPFTGAEQETQYF.

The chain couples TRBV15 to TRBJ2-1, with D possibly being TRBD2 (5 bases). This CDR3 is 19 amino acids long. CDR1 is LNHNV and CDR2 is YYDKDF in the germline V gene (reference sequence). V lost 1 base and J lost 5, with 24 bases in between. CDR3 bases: TGTGCCACCAGCAGAGCCCCTGACCGAAAGCGGCTTGGGGACAATGAGCAGTTCTTC. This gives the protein CATSRAPDRKRLGDNEQFF.

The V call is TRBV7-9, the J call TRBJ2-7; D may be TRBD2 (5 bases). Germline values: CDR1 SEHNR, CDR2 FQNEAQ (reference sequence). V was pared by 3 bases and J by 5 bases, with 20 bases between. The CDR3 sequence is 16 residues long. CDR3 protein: CASSFLSGLGKDEQYF. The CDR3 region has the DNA TGTGCCAGCAGCTTTCTTTCCGGGCTCGGGAAGGACGAGCAGTACTTC.

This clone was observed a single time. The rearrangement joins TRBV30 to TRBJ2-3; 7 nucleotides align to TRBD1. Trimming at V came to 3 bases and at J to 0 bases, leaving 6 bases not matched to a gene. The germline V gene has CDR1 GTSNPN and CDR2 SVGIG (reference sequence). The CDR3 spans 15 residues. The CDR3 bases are TGTGCCTGGAGCGCAGGGACAGCTAGCACAGATACGCAGTATTTT. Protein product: CAWSAGTASTDTQYF.

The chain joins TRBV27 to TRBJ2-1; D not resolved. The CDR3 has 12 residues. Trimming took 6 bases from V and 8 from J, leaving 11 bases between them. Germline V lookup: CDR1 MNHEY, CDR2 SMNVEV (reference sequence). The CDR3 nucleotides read TGTGCCAGCAGGGACCTGCCCGATGAGCAGTTCTTC. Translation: CASRDLPDEQFF.

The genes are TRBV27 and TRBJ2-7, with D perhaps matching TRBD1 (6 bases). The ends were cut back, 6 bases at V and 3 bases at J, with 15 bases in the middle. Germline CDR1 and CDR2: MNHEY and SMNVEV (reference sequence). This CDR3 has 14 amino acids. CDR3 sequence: CASRPKGQIYEQYF. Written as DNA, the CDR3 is TGTGCCAGCAGGCCCAAAGGACAGATCTACGAGCAGTACTTC.

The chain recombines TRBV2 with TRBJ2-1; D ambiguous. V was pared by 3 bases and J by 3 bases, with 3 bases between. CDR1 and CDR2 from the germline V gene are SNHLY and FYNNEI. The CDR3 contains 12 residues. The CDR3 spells CASSEIYNEQFF. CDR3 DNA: TGTGCCAGCAGTGAGATCTACAATGAGCAGTTCTTC.

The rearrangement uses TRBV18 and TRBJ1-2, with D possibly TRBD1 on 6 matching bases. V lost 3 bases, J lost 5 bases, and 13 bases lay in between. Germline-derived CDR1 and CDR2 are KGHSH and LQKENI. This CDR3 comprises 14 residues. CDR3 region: CASSPPTGLYGYTF. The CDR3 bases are TGTGCCAGCTCACCCCCGACAGGCCTGTATGGCTACACCTTC.

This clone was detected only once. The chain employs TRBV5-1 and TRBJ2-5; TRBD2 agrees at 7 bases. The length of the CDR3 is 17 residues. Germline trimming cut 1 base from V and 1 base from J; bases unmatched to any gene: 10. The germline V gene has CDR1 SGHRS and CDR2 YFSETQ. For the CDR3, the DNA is TGCGCCAGCAGCTTGTTTCTCAGCGGGGTGGCCCAAGAGACCCAGTACTTC. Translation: CASSLFLSGVAQETQYF.

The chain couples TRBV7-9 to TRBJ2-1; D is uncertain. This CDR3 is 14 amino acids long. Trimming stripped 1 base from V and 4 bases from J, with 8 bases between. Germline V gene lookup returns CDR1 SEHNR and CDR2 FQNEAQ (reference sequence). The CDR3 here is CASSLDPPYNEQFF. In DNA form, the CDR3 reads TGTGCCAGCAGCTTAGACCCCCCGTACAATGAGCAGTTCTTC.

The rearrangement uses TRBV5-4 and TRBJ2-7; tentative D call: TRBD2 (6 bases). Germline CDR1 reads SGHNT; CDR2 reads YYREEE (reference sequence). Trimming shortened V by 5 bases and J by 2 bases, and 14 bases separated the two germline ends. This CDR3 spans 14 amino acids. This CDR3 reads CASRPSGLAYEQYF. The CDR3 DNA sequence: TGTGCCAGCAGACCCTCGGGACTCGCCTACGAGCAGTACTTC.

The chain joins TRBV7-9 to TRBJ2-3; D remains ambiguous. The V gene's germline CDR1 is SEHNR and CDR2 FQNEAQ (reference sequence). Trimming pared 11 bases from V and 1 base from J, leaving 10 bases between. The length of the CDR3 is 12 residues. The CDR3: CAGRTGTDTQYF. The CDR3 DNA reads TGTGCCGGTCGCACTGGCACAGATACGCAGTATTTT.

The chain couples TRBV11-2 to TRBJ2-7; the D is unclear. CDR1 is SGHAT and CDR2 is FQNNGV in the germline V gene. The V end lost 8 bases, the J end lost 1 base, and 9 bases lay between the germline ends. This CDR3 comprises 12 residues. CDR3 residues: CASRPKSYEQYF. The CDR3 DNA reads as TGTGCCAGCCGGCCTAAATCCTACGAGCAGTACTTC.

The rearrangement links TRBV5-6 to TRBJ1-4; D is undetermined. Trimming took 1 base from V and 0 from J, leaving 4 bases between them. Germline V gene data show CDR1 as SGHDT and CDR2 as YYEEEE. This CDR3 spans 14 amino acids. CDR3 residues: CASSLTATNEKLFF. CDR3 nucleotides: TGTGCCAGCAGCTTGACTGCAACTAATGAAAAACTGTTTTTT.

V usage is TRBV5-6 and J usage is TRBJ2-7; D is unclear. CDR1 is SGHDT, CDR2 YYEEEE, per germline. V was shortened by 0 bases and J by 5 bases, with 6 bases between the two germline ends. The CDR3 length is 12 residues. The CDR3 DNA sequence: TGTGCCAGCAGCTTGGCCGGTCACGAGCAGTACTTC. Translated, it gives CASSLAGHEQYF.